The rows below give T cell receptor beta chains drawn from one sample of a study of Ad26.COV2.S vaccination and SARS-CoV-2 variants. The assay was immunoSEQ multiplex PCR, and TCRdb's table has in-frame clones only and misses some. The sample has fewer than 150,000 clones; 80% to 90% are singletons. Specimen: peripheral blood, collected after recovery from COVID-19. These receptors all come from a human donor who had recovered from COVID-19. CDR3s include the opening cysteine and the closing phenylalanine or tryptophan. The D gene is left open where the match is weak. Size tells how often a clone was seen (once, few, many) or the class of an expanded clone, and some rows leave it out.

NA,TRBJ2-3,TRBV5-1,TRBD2,TGCGCCAGCAGCTTGACTAGCGAACGCACAGATACGCAGTATTTT,CASSLTSERTDTQYF
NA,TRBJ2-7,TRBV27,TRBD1,TGTGCCAGCAGTTTGGCAGGGACAGGGGCCTACGAGCAGTACTTC,CASSLAGTGAYEQYF
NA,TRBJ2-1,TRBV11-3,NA,TGTGCCAGCGCCCGTACCGGCGGGGCAGGGAGCTCCTACAATGAGCAGTTCTTC,CASARTGGAGSSYNEQFF
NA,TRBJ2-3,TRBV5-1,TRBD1,TGCGCCAGCAGCTCTGGACCAGGGGGAGATACGCAGTATTTT,CASSSGPGGDTQYF
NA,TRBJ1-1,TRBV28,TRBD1,TGTGCCAGCAGTTTCTCCCAGGGGGATGCCTACATGAACACTGAAGCTTTCTTT,CASSFSQGDAYMNTEAFF
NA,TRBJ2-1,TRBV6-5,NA,TGTGCCAGCAGTCCCGGGACATACTACAATGAGCAGTTCTTC,CASSPGTYYNEQFF
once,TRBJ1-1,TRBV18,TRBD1,TGTGCCAGCTCACCTCCGGGACAGTCCCCCTATGAAGCTTTCTTT,CASSPPGQSPYEAFF
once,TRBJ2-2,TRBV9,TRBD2,TGTGCCAGCAGCGCTCCTGGGGGGGTCTTGACCGGGGAGCTGTTTTTT,CASSAPGGVLTGELFF
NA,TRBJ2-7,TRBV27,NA,TGTGCCAGCAGTCGAAGTTACGGGGGGCAAGAGCAGTACTTC,CASSRSYGGQEQYF
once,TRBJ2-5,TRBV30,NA,TGTGCCTCGACAGGGAGGCAAGAGACCCAGTACTTC,CASTGRQETQYF
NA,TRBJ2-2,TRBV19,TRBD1,TGTGCCAGTAGTACCGGGACAGCAATGTCCGGGGAGCTGTTTTTT,CASSTGTAMSGELFF
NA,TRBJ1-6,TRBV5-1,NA,TGCGCCAGCAGCTTGTCGGGGAATTCACCCCTCCACTTT,CASSLSGNSPLHF
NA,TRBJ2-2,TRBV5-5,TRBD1,TGTGCCAGCAGAGCTCGACAGGGGTCCACCGGGGAGCTGTTTTTT,CASRARQGSTGELFF
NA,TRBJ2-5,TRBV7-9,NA,TGTGCCAGCAGCCCGGCACCGGACAGAACGGGGCAAGAGACCCAGTACTTC,CASSPAPDRTGQETQYF
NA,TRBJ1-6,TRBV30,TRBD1,TGTGCCTGGAGCAGGAGGGACAGGGACCGCCACCATTATAATTCACCCCTCCACTTT,CAWSRRDRDRHHYNSPLHF
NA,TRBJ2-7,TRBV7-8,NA,TGTGCCAGCAGCTTAGCTATGGGCCCCTACGAGCAGTACTTC,CASSLAMGPYEQYF
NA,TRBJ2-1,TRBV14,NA,TGTGCCAGCAGCCAAGTGGGTCACGGGCAGTTCTTC,CASSQVGHGQFF
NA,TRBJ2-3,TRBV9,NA,TGTGCCAGCAGCCCACGGGAGTGGGTAACAGATACGCAGTATTTT,CASSPREWVTDTQYF
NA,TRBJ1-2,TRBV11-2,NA,TGTGCCAGCAGCTTTGGGACGACATTCCATCCGGCTGGTGGCTACACCTTC,CASSFGTTFHPAGGYTF
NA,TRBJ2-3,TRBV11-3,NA,TGTGCCAGCAGCTTAGGAGGAGGTAGAACAGATACGCAGTATTTT,CASSLGGGRTDTQYF
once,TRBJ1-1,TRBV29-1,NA,TGCAGCGTTTTGGGGGGGCATTTCGACACTGAAGCTTTCTTT,CSVLGGHFDTEAFF
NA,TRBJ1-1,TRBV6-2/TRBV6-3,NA,TGTGTCAGCAGCACTATGGGGGGCACCACTGAAGCTTTCTTT,CVSSTMGGTTEAFF
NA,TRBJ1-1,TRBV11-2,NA,TGTGCCAGCAGCTTAGGACAGATGAACACTGAAGCTTTCTTT,CASSLGQMNTEAFF
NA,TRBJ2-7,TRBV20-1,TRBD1,TGCAGTGCTACTGACAGGGTCCCCTCCTACGAGCAGTACTTC,CSATDRVPSYEQYF
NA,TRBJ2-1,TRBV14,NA,TGTGCCAGCAGCCAAGCTGCAGCCCAACCTCGCAGCTACAATGAGCAGTTCTTC,CASSQAAAQPRSYNEQFF
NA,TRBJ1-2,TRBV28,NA,TGTGCCAGCAGTTCCTCGACTGGGGAAGGCTACACCTTC,CASSSSTGEGYTF
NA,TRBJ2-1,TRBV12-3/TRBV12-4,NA,TGTGCCAGCAGTCCCGCCGGCCGGGGTGAGCAGTTCTTC,CASSPAGRGEQFF
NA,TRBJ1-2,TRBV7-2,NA,TGTGCCAGCAGCTTGACAGGTGGCCCACTTTCCGGGGGCTACACCTTC,CASSLTGGPLSGGYTF
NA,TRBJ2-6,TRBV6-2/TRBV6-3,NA,TGTGCCAGCAGTTACAGGGTGAGCTCTGGGGCCAACGTCCTGACTTTC,CASSYRVSSGANVLTF
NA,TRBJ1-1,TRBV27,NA,TGTGCCAGCAGAAATTGGGAGAACACTGAAGCTTTCTTT,CASRNWENTEAFF
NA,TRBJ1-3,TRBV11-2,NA,TGTGCCAGCAGCGGGACCTTGGGAAACACCATATATTTT,CASSGTLGNTIYF
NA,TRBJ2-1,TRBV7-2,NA,TGTGCCAGCAGCCACGGCAGCGCGACGAATGAGCAGTTCTTC,CASSHGSATNEQFF
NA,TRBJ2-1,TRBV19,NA,TGTGCCAGTAGAAGAGAGGGGGGATATCGTAGTGAGCAGTTCTTC,CASRREGGYRSEQFF
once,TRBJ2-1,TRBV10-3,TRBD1,TGTGCCATCAAAGCAACCGGTGGACAGGGACCGACGGGGTCGTACAATGAGCAGTTCTTC,CAIKATGGQGPTGSYNEQFF
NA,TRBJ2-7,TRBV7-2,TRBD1,TGTGCCAGCAGTCGGGACAGGGTTAACGAGCAGTACTTC,CASSRDRVNEQYF
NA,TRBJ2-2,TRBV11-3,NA,TGTGCCAGCAGCCTACAGGAGAACACCGGGGAGCTGTTTTTT,CASSLQENTGELFF
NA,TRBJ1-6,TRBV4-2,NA,TGTGCCAGCAGCCACCGCCAGGATTCCTATAATTCACCCCTCCACTTT,CASSHRQDSYNSPLHF